The 18 T cell receptor beta chains reported below all come from one sample, sequenced in a study of regulatory T cells in long-lasting Graves disease. The sample's time point: newly diagnosed GD, antithyroid drugs for less than 3 months. PBMC RNA served as the TCR library source. The TCR beta library used iRepertoire HTBI primers with Arm-PCR amplification of CDR3. TCRdb reprocessed the multiplex PCR reads with MiXCR, giving one entry per CDR3 protein. Among some 560,000 distinct CDR3 sequences, 15% to 20% were seen once, and the ten largest hold about 25%. The same data also contributed to another study, on T cells in Graves' hyperthyroidism and ophthalmopathy.

The sequencing here drew on peripheral blood mononuclear cells (PBMCs), taken at new diagnosis, from a patient treated with antithyroid drugs. Receptors were obtained from a woman aged 35-65 years with Graves disease.

This clonotype was observed at least ten times. The chain couples TRBV20-1 to TRBJ1-4; TRBD1 matches at 7 bases. Germline V gene lookup returns CDR1 DFQATT and CDR2 SNEGSKA (reference sequence). The ends lost 1 base at V and 5 bases at J; junction bases unmatched: 4. There are 14 residues in the CDR3. CDR3: CSARGTGANEKLFF. The CDR3 DNA reads TGCAGTGCTAGAGGTACAGGGGCAAATGAAAAACTGTTTTTT.

This clonotype was detected only a few times. The chain joins TRBV13 to TRBJ1-3; no firm D call. From germline, CDR1 is PRHDT and CDR2 FYEKMQ (reference sequence). The CDR3 sequence is 13 residues long. V was clipped by 5 bases and J by 4 bases, with 9 bases between them. CDR3 sequence reads: CASSPGPGNTIYF. CDR3 coding DNA: TGTGCCAGCAGCCCTGGGCCGGGAAACACCATATATTTT. Variable domain in full (rest from reference TRBV13 and TRBJ1-3): AAGVIQSPRHLIKEKRETATLKCYPIPRHDTVYWYQQGPGQDPQFLISFYEKMQSDKGSIPDRFSAQQFSDYHSELNMSSLELGDSALYFCASSPGPGNTIYFGEGSWLTVV.

This clonotype was seen at least ten times. The V and J genes are TRBV2 and TRBJ2-1, with TRBD2 identical over 11 bases. The J segment lost 7 bases and the V segment lost 11 bases, leaving 22 bases of the junction unmatched. CDR3 length equals 18 residues. Germline V gene data show CDR1 as SNHLY and CDR2 as FYNNEI. Written as DNA, the CDR3 is TGTGCCGGTGGGCGGGGTTTTTTAGCGGGGGGGCCGGGAAATGAGCAGTTCTTC. It specifies CAGGRGFLAGGPGNEQFF.

The rearrangement links TRBV19 to TRBJ1-3; D is possibly TRBD1 (6 bases). This CDR3 region has 19 residues. Germline lookup yields CDR1 LNHDA and CDR2 SQIVND (reference sequence). Trimming removed 5 bases from V and 0 bases from J, with 23 bases in between. The CDR3 spells CASSSQSGTGYYSGNTIYF. CDR3 bases: TGTGCCAGTAGTTCGCAGAGCGGAACAGGGTATTACTCTGGAAACACCATATATTTT.

On this clonotype: A much larger clone is a single base away; this may be a read error. The gene calls are TRBV5-6 and TRBJ1-1, with TRBD1 matching over 8 bases. The V gene's germline CDR1 is SGHDT and CDR2 YYEEEE. CDR3 length equals 14 residues. In nucleotides, the CDR3 is TGTGCCAGCAGCCGGGACAGGTCAAACACTGAAGCTCTCTTT. It encodes CASSRDRSNTEALF.

This clonotype was seen more than once but under ten times. The V and J genes are TRBV6-1 and TRBJ2-7, with D possibly being TRBD2 (5 bases). V was clipped by 1 base and J by 1 base, with 17 bases between them. Germline V CDR1 and CDR2: MNHNS, SASEGT. This CDR3 has 17 amino acids. The CDR3 here is CASSEDSVRVVSYEQYF. CDR3 coding DNA: TGTGCCAGCAGTGAAGATTCGGTGAGGGTTGTTTCCTACGAGCAGTACTTC.

The chain employs TRBV5-4 and TRBJ2-3, with TRBD2 identical over 7 bases. The CDR3 totals 18 residues. CDR1 SGHNT and CDR2 YYREEE come from the germline V gene (reference sequence). V gave up 0 bases and J gave up 2 bases; unmatched junction bases: 12. The CDR3 protein is CASSLGWGSGRNTDTQYF. The CDR3 coding sequence is TGTGCCAGCAGCTTGGGATGGGGTAGCGGGCGTAACACAGATACGCAGTATTTT.

This clonotype was detected ten times or more. V and J are TRBV2 and TRBJ1-1, with D possibly matching TRBD1 (5 bases). The CDR3 loop spans 14 amino acids. The V gene's germline CDR1 is SNHLY and CDR2 FYNNEI. V lost 6 bases and J 1 base, leaving 12 bases between the germline ends. The CDR3 DNA reads as TGTGCCAGCAGAGGGACGCGCGGGAACACTGAAGCTTTCTTT. This gives the protein CASRGTRGNTEAFF.

This clonotype was found many times. The chain has TRBV3-1 and TRBJ1-3, with 8 bases lining up with TRBD1. Germline assignment: CDR1 LGHDT and CDR2 YNNKEL (reference sequence). CDR3 size: 14 residues. The V and J ends lost 4 bases and 7 bases, in that order; junction bases with no gene match: 6. The CDR3 protein is CASSPPGTGNTIYF. CDR3 sequence (DNA): TGTGCCAGCAGCCCTCCCGGGACAGGCAACACCATATATTTT.

This clonotype was found many times. This chain joins TRBV18 and TRBJ2-7, with D hard to call. The germline gives CDR1 KGHSH, CDR2 LQKENI. The CDR3 has 15 residues. V lost 2 bases, J lost 0 bases, and 11 bases lay in between. CDR3 sequence (DNA): TGTGCCAGCTCACCAACGACGACGGTCTCCTACGAGCAGTACTTC. Protein sequence: CASSPTTTVSYEQYF.

This clonotype was seen more than once but under ten times. This chain connects TRBV2 to TRBJ2-2; D gene ambiguous. CDR1 is SNHLY and CDR2 is FYNNEI in the germline V gene. V was trimmed by 6 bases and J by 0 bases, leaving 11 bases between them. This CDR3 comprises 15 residues. The CDR3 region has the DNA TGTGCCAGCAGAAGTCGGAGTCCGAACACCGGGGAGCTGTTTTTT. This gives the protein CASRSRSPNTGELFF.

This clonotype was counted many times. The chain combines TRBV7-9 with TRBJ2-5, with D perhaps TRBD1 or TRBD2 (5 bases each). CDR3 length: 15 amino acids. With 5 bases removed from V and 0 bases from J, the gap between germline ends came to 13 bases. CDR1 is SEHNR and CDR2 is FQNEAQ in the germline V gene (reference sequence). For the CDR3, the DNA is TGTGCCAGCAGCGCCGGGACCCTGTACCAAGAGACCCAGTACTTC. Residues: CASSAGTLYQETQYF.

At least ten counts were recorded for this clonotype. The V call is TRBV6-1, the J call TRBJ1-5; possible D gene TRBD1, 5 bases. V shed 4 bases and J shed 8 bases, with 12 bases lying between them. This CDR3 is 13 amino acids long. CDR1 is MNHNS and CDR2 is SASEGT in the germline V gene. CDR3 sequence (DNA): TGTGCCAGCAGTGTGTTAGGCAGGGAGCCCCAGCATTTT. Translated, it gives CASSVLGREPQHF.

The chain uses TRBV29-1 and TRBJ2-1; 7 bases are a match to TRBD2. The CDR3 has 11 amino acids. Trimming at V came to 7 bases and at J to 6 bases, leaving 3 bases not matched to a gene. Germline CDR1 is SQVTM and CDR2 is ANQGSEA. The CDR3 DNA is TGCAGCGGGGACTATTCCAATGAGCAGTTCTTC. Its translation: CSGDYSNEQFF.

The V gene is TRBV7-9, the J gene TRBJ1-1, with D possibly matching TRBD1 (6 bases). Trimming cost V 1 base and J 11 bases, with 11 bases left between them. Germline V gene sequence: CDR1 SEHNR, CDR2 FQNEAQ (reference sequence). This CDR3 region has 12 residues. CDR3 in amino acids: CASSLGWQGAFF. In DNA, the CDR3 is TGTGCCAGCAGCTTAGGGTGGCAGGGGGCTTTCTTT.

This clonotype has a count of ten or more. The chain uses TRBV11-2 and TRBJ2-2, with a possible D match to TRBD1 (5 bases). The length of the CDR3 is 16 residues. CDR1 and CDR2 from the germline V gene are SGHAT and FQNNGV. V lost 2 bases and J lost 4, with 14 bases in between. CDR3 sequence reads: CASSLSSTASTGELFF. The CDR3 bases are TGTGCCAGCAGCTTAAGTTCGACAGCGTCCACCGGGGAGCTGTTTTTT.

This clonotype was observed at least ten times. In DNA form, the CDR3 reads TGTGCCATCAGTGAAGAACAGGGGGCTGGGAACACTGAAGCTTTCTTT. Translating gives CAISEEQGAGNTEAFF. This sequence joins TRBV10-3 and TRBJ1-1; the match to TRBD1 covers 9 bases. V was pared by 3 bases and J by 1 base, with 6 bases of the junction left unmatched. CDR1 and CDR2 from the germline V gene are ENHRY and SYGVKD. The CDR3 is 16 amino acids.

This clonotype was detected only a few times. The chain is built from TRBV7-2 and TRBJ2-7, with a possible D match to TRBD1 (5 bases). Germline CDR1 SGHTA, CDR2 FQGNSA. The V end was cut by 1 base, the J end by 0 bases, with 7 bases between. The length of the CDR3 is 14 residues. The DNA of the CDR3 is TGTGCCAGCAGCTTAGATCAGGGCTCCTACGAGCAGTACTTC. Amino acids: CASSLDQGSYEQYF.